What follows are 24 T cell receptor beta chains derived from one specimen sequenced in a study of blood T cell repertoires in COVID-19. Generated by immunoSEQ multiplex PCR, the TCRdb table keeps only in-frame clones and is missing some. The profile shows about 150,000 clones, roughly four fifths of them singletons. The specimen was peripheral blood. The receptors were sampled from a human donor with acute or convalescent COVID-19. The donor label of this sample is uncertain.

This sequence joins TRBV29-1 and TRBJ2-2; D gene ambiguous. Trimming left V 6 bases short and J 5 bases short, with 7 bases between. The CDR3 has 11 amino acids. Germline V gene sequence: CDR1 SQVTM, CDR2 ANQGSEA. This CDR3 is CSVAGTGELFF. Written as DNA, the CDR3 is TGCAGCGTAGCAGGTACCGGGGAGCTGTTTTTT.

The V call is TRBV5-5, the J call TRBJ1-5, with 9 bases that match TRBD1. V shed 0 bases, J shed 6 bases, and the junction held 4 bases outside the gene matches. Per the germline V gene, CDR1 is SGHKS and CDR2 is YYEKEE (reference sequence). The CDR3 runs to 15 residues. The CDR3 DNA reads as TGTGCCAGCAGCTTGGGGGGGACAGGGCTTCAGCCCCAGCATTTT. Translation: CASSLGGTGLQPQHF. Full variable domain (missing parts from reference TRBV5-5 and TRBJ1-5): DAGVTQSPTHLIKTRGQQVTLRCSPISGHKSVSWYQQVLGQGPQFIFQYYEKEERGRGNFPDRFSARQFPNYSSELNVNALLLGDSALYLCASSLGGTGLQPQHFGDGTRLSIL.

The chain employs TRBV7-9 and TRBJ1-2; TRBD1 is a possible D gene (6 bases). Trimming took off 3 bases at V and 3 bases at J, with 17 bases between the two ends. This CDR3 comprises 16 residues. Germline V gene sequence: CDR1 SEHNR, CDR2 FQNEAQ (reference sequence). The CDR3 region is CASSFPRGGADYGYTF. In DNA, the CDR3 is TGTGCCAGCAGCTTCCCCCGGGGGGGCGCAGACTATGGCTACACCTTC.

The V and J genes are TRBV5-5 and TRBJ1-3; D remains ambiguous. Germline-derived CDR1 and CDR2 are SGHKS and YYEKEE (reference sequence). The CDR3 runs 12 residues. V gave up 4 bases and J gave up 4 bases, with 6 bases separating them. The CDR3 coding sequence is TGTGCCAGCAGCACAGAGGGAAACACCATATATTTT. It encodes CASSTEGNTIYF.

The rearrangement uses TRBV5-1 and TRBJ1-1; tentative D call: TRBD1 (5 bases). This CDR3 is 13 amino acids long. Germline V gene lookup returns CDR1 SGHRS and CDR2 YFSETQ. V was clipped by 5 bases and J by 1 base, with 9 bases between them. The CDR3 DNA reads TGCGCCAGCAGGACACAGGAGAACACTGAAGCTTTCTTT. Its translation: CASRTQENTEAFF. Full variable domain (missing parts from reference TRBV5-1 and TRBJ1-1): KAGVTQTPRYLIKTRGQQVTLSCSPISGHRSVSWYQQTPGQGLQFLFEYFSETQRNKGNFPGRFSGRQFSNSRSEMNVSTLELGDSALYLCASRTQENTEAFFGQGTRLTVV.

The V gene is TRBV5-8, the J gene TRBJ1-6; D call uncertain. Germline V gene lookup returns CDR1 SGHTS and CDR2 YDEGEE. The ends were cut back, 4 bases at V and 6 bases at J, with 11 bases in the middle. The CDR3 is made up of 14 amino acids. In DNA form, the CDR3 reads TGTGCCAGCAGCCGAAAACGTAGTAATTCACCCCTCCACTTT. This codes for CASSRKRSNSPLHF.

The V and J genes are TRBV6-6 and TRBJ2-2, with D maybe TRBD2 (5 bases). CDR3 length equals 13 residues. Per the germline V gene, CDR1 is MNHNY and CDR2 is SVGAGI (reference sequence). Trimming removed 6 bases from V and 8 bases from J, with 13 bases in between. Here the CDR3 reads CASSGPGNGELFF. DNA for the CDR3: TGTGCCAGCAGCGGGCCCGGGAATGGGGAGCTGTTTTTT.

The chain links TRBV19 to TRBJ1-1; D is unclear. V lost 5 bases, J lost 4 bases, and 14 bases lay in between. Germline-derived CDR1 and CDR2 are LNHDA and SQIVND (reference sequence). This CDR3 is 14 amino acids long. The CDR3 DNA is TGTGCCAGTAGTTTCACAGTGCCCGCCACTGAAGCTTTCTTT. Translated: CASSFTVPATEAFF.

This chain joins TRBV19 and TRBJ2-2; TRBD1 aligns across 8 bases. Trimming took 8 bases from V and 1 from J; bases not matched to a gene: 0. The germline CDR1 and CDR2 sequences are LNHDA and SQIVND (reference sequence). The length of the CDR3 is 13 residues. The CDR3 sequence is CASGQGNTGELFF. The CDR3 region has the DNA TGTGCCAGTGGACAGGGGAACACCGGGGAGCTGTTTTTT.

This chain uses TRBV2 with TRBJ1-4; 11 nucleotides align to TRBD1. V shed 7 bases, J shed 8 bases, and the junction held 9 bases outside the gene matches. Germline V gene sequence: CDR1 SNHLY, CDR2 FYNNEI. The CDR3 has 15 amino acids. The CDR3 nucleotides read TGTGCCAGCACTCGATCCCGGGACAGGGGGGAAAAACTGTTTTTT. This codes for CASTRSRDRGEKLFF. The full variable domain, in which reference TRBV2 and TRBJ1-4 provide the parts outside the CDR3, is EPEVTQTPSHQVTQMGQEVILRCVPISNHLYFYWYRQILGQKVEFLVSFYNNEISEKSEIFDDQFSVERPDGSNFTLKIRSTKLEDSAMYFCASTRSRDRGEKLFFGSGTQLSVL.

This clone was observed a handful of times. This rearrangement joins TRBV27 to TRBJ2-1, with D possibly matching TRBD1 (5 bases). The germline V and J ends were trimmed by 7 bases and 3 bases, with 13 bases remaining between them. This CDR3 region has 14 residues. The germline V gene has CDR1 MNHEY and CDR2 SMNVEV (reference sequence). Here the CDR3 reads CASTPMGLYNEQFF. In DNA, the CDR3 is TGTGCCAGCACTCCGATGGGGCTCTACAATGAGCAGTTCTTC.

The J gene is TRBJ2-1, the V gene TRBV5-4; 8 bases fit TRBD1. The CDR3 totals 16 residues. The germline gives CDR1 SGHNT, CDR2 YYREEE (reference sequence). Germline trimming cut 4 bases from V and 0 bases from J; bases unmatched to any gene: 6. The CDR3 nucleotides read TGTGCCAGCAGCCCAGGGGGCCTTAGCTCCTACAATGAGCAGTTCTTC. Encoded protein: CASSPGGLSSYNEQFF. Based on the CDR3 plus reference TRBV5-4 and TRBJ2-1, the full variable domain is ETGVTQSPTHLIKTRGQQVTLRCSSQSGHNTVSWYQQALGQGPQFIFQYYREEENGRGNFPPRFSGLQFPNYSSELNVNALELDDSALYLCASSPGGLSSYNEQFFGPGTRLTVL.

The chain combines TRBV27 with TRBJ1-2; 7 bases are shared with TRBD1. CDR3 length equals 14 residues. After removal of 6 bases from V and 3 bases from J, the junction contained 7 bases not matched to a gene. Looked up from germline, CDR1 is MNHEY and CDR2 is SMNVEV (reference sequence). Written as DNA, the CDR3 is TGTGCCAGCAGCCGAACAGGGGAGGACTATGGCTACACCTTC. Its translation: CASSRTGEDYGYTF.

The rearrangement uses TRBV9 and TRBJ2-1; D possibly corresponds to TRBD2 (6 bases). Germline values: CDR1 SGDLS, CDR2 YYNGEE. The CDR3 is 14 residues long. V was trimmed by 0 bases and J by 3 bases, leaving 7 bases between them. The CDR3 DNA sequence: TGTGCCAGCAGCGTAGCGGGGGACTACAATGAGCAGTTCTTC. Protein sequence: CASSVAGDYNEQFF.

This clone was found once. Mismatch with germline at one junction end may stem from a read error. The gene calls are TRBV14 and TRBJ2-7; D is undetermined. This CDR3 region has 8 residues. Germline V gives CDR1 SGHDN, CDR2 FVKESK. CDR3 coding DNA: TGCATGACTGCCGAGCAGTACTTC. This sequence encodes CMTAEQYF.

CDR3 region: CASSSYRGPNMNTEAFF. The CDR3 region has the DNA TGTGCCAGCAGCAGCTACAGGGGGCCTAATATGAACACTGAAGCTTTCTTT. This chain links TRBV7-2 with TRBJ1-1, with TRBD1 matching 9 bases. The germline gives CDR1 SGHTA, CDR2 FQGNSA. The CDR3 is 17 amino acids. V lost 5 bases, J lost 0 bases, and 10 bases stayed unmatched.

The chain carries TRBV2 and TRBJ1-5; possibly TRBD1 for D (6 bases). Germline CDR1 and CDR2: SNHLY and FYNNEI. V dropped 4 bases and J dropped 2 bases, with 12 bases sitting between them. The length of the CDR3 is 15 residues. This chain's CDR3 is CASSGVQGGNQPQHF. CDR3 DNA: TGTGCCAGCAGTGGAGTACAGGGTGGCAATCAGCCCCAGCATTTT.

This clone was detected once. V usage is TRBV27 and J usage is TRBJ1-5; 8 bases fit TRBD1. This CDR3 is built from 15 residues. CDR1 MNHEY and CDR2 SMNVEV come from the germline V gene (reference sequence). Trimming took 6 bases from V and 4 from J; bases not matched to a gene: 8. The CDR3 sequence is CASSPDRVRNQPQHF. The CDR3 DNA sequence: TGTGCCAGCAGCCCGGACAGGGTCCGGAATCAGCCCCAGCATTTT.

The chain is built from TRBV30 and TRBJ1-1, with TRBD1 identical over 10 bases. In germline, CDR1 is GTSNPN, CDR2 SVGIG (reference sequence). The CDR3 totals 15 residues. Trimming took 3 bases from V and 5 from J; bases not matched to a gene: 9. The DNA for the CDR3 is TGTGCCTGGAGGTCGAAGGGACAGGGGAGTACTGAAGCTTTCTTT. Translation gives CAWRSKGQGSTEAFF. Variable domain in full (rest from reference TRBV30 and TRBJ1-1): SQTIHQWPATLVQPVGSPLSLECTVEGTSNPNLYWYRQAAGRGLQLLFYSVGIGQISSEVPQNLSASRPQDRQFILSSKKLLLSDSGFYLCAWRSKGQGSTEAFFGQGTRLTVV.

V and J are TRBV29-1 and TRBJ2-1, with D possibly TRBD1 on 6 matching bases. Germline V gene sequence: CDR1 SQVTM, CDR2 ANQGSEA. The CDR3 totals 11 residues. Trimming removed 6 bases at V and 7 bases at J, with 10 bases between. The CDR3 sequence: CSVLQGNEQFF. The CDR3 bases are TGCAGCGTCCTACAGGGTAATGAGCAGTTCTTC.

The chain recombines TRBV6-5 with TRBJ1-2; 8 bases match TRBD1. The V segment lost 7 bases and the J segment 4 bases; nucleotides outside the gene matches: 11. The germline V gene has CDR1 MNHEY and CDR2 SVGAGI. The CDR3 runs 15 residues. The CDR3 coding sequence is TGTGCCAGCATAGAGACAGGGGTTGGGGCCTATGGCTACACCTTC. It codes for CASIETGVGAYGYTF.

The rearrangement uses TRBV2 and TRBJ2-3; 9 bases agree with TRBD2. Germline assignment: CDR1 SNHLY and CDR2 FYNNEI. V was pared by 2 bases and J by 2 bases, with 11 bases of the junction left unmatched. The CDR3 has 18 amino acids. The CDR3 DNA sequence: TGTGCCAGCAGTGAAAGGCTAGCGGGGACCTTTTTCACAGATACGCAGTATTTT. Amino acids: CASSERLAGTFFTDTQYF. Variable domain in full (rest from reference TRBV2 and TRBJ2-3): EPEVTQTPSHQVTQMGQEVILRCVPISNHLYFYWYRQILGQKVEFLVSFYNNEISEKSEIFDDQFSVERPDGSNFTLKIRSTKLEDSAMYFCASSERLAGTFFTDTQYFGPGTRLTVL.

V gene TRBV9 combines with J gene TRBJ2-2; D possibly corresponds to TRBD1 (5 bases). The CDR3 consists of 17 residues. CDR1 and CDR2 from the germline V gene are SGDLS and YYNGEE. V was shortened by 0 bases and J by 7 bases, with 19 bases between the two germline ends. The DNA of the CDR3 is TGTGCCAGCAGCGTAGAAGTTTGGACCCGTCAGGGCGGGGAGCTGTTTTTT. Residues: CASSVEVWTRQGGELFF.

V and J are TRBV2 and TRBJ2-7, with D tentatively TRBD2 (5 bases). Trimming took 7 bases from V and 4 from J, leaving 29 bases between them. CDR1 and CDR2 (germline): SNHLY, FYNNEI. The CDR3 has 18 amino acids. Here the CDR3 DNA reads TGTGCCAGCAAGCGATCCCTGGTCGGACTCGACTCCGGATACGAGCAGTACTTC. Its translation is CASKRSLVGLDSGYEQYF.